This entry features one T cell receptor (beta chain) sequence. The target antigen is unknown. This sample stems from a study of post-analysis software for immune sequencing data. Study findings and constraints: With TRBV5-6, TRBV5-1 and TRBV20-1 included, about 5 TRBV segments were more frequent in patients than in controls.

The library was made from cDNA and included unique molecular identifiers. Yield was about 500,000 cDNA molecules from 1 to 10 million T cells. TCRdb re-analysed the PCR reads in MiXCR, keeping a single row per CDR3 protein. Here the sample spans roughly 400,000 distinct CDR3 sequences, less than 40% being singletons. CDR1 ENHRY and CDR2 SYGVKD come from the germline V gene. The CDR3 has 13 residues. V was shortened by 3 bases and J by 9 bases, with 12 bases between the two germline ends. The sample taken for sequencing was blood. The receptor was isolated from a girl aged 2 to 9 with multiple sclerosis. The genes are TRBV10-3 and TRBJ1-5; D remains ambiguous. The CDR3: CAISEGSPVPQHF. CDR3 nucleotides: TGTGCCATCAGTGAAGGCAGTCCCGTGCCCCAGCATTTT.